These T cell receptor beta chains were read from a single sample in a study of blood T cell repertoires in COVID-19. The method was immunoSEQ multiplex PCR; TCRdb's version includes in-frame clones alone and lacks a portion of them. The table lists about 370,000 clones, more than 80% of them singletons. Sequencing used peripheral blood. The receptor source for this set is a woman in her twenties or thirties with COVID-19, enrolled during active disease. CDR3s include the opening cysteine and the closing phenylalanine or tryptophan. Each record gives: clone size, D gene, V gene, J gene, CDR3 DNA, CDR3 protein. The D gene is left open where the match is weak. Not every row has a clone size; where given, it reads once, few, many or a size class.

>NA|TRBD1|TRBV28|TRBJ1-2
TGTGCCAGCAGTACGGGACAGGGGGATGTCTATGGCTACACCTTC
CASSTGQGDVYGYTF
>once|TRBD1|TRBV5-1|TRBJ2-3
TGCGCCAGCAGCTTTCCGGGACAGACCACAGATACGCAGTATTTT
CASSFPGQTTDTQYF
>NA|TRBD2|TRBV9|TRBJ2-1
TGTGCCAGCAGCAAGGAGGGACTAGCGGGGGGAAGGAGCTCCTACAATGAGCAGTTCTTC
CASSKEGLAGGRSSYNEQFF
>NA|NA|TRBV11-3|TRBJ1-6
TGTGCCAGCAGCACAGGGCGAGATTCACCCCTCCACTTT
CASSTGRDSPLHF
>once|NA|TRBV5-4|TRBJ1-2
TGTGCCAGCAGCTTGGGCCCCCAGTCTAACTATGGCTACACCTTC
CASSLGPQSNYGYTF
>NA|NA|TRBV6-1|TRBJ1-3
TGTGCCAGCAGTGAATTGTGGCGGAATGGTGGAAACACCATATATTTT
CASSELWRNGGNTIYF
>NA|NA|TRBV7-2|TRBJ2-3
TGTGCCAGCAGCTCGTCCCTAGGTGTAGATACGCAGTATTTT
CASSSSLGVDTQYF
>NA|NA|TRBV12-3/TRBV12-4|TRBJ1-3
TGTGCGACGGACAGAAACTCTGGAAACACCATATATTTT
CATDRNSGNTIYF
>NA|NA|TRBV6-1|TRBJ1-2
TGTGCCAGCAGTGAAGCAACCAGGGCCCATGGCTACACCTTC
CASSEATRAHGYTF
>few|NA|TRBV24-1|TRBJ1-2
TGTGCCACCAGTCGCAGACAGGAAGGCTACACCTTC
CATSRRQEGYTF
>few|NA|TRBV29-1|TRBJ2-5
TGCAGCGTTGAGCCTCCGATCCGGCAAGAGACCCAGTACTTC
CSVEPPIRQETQYF
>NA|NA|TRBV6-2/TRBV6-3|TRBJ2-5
TGTGCCAGCAGTTCCCCCCCAGGTGGGGAGACCCAGTACTTC
CASSSPPGGETQYF
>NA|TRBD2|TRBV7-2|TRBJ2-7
TGTGCCAGCAGCTTTCCCTTAGCGGGGGGGCTTGAGGAGCAGTACTTC
CASSFPLAGGLEEQYF
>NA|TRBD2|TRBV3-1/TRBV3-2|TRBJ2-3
TGTGCCAGCAGCCTTAGACTAGCGGGGGGCACAGATACGCAGTATTTT
CASSLRLAGGTDTQYF
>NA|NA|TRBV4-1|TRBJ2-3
TGCGCCAGCAGCCAAGTTACATCTAGAACCCTCGGGGATACGCAGTATTTT
CASSQVTSRTLGDTQYF
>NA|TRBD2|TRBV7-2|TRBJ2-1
TGTGCCAGCAGCTTGAGCGGGGGCAACAATGAGCAGTTCTTC
CASSLSGGNNEQFF
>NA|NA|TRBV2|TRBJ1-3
TGTGCCAGCAGTGAAAACCGGGTTACGAGGATTAACGGGAACACCATATATTTT
CASSENRVTRINGNTIYF
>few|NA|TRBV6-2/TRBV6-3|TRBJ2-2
TGTGCCAGCAGTCCACAGAGCACCGGGGAGCTGTTTTTT
CASSPQSTGELFF
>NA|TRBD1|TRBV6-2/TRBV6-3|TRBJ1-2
TGTGCCAGCAGTTTGCGGGACAGGGGTCCTTTCTATGGCTACACCTTC
CASSLRDRGPFYGYTF
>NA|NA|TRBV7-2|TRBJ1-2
TGTGCCAGCAGCCCCCGGGGGAACTATGGCTACACCTTC
CASSPRGNYGYTF
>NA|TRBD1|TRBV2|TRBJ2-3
TGTGCCAGCAGTGGGATCTCAAAGGACAGGGGAAGAGATACGCAGTATTTT
CASSGISKDRGRDTQYF
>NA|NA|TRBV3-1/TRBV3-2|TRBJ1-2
TGTGCCAGCAGCCAAGAGAATTTTGGCTACTATGGCTACACCTTC
CASSQENFGYYGYTF
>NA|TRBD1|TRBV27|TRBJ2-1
TGTGCCAGCAGTTTCCGGTGGGGACAGGGAAACAATGAGCAGTTCTTC
CASSFRWGQGNNEQFF
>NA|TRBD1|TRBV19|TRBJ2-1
TGTGCCAGTAGTACAGGGACAGGGGGGTACAATGAGCAGTTCTTC
CASSTGTGGYNEQFF
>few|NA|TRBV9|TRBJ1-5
TGTGCCAGCGGGGGCCCTGAGTGGGGCCAGCCCCAGCATTTT
CASGGPEWGQPQHF
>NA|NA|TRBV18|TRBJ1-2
TGTGCCAGCTCCCCGGACAGAAACTATGGCTACACCTTC
CASSPDRNYGYTF
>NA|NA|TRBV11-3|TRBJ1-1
TGTGCCAGCAGCTTAGTGATCCAGACTGAAGCTTTCTTT
CASSLVIQTEAFF
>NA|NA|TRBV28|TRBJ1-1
TGTGCCAGCAGTACCCTTCGAGATGAAGCTTTCTTT
CASSTLRDEAFF
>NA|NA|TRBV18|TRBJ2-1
TGTGCCAGCTCACCACAGCAGGGGAACAATGAGCAGTTCTTC
CASSPQQGNNEQFF
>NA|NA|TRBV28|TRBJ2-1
TGTGCCAGCAGCCCGGGATTAGTGGGCTATGAGCAGTTCTTC
CASSPGLVGYEQFF
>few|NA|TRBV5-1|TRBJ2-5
TGCGCCAGCAGCGCACAAAACGGGGGGCTCGGGACCCAGTACTTC
CASSAQNGGLGTQYF
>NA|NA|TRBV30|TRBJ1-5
TGTGCCTGGAGTAGGCCTGACCAGGGGCCCCAGCATTTT
CAWSRPDQGPQHF
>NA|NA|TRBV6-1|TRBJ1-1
TGTGCCAGCAGTGAATTAGGAGGAGGCCTTGGAGCTTTCTTT
CASSELGGGLGAFF
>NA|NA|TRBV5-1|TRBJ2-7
TGCGCCAGCAGCTTGGAAACTGGCGCTCGGGTTGAGCAGTACTTC
CASSLETGARVEQYF
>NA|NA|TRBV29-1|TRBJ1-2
TGCAGCGTTGAAGAGGAATTGACAGTCTATGGCTACACCTTC
CSVEEELTVYGYTF
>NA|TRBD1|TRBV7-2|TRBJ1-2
TGTGCCAGCGCCACACAGGGGGCAAGGGATGGCTACACCTTC
CASATQGARDGYTF
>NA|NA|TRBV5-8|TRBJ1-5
TGTGCCAGCAGCTTGCTAGGCAATCAGCCCCAGCATTTT
CASSLLGNQPQHF